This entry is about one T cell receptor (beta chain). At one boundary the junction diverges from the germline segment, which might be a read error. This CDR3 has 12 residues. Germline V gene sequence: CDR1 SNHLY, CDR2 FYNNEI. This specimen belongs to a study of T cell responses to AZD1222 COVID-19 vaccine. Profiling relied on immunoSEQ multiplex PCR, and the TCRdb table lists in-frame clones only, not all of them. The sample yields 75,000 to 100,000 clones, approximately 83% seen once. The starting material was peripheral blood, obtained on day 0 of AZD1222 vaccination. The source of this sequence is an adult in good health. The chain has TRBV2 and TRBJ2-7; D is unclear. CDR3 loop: CASSPNSGHLGF. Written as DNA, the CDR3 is TGTGCCAGCAGCCCGAACAGTGGTCATTTAGGCTTC.